One and the same sample provided the 17 T cell receptor beta chains below, sequenced in a study of Graves' ophthalmopathy and Graves' hyperthyroidism (dated by TCRdb to between 2017 and 2018). Sequencing took place on an Illumina HiSeq 2000. For repertoire sequencing, TCR beta CDR3 regions were amplified from RNA transcripts. A first-round RT-PCR used HTBI primers with the Qiagen OneStep RT-PCR kit, followed by a second-round multiplex PCR, size selection and purification. TCRdb itself trimmed the public reads at Q25 with fastp, ran MiXCR and retained productive beta chains. Each CDR3 protein appears once, grouped with its most common genes and DNA. The sample data list approximately 1.2 million distinct CDR3 sequences, and about 38% of these were observed just once. The ten largest clones add up to around 10% of the sample. The material sequenced was peripheral blood or thyroid tissue (not recorded which). Receptors originate from an adult man with Graves' hyperthyroidism.

In this sample, this clonotype turned up many times. V gene TRBV6-5 combines with J gene TRBJ2-6; D not resolved. The CDR3 sequence is 15 residues long. V was cut by 7 bases and J by 1 base, with 11 bases left in between. Germline V lookup: CDR1 MNHEY, CDR2 SVGAGI. The CDR3 region is CASTLLMSGANVLTF. CDR3 in DNA: TGTGCCAGCACCTTACTGATGTCTGGGGCCAACGTCCTGACTTTC.

This clonotype was counted many times. J is TRBJ1-5 and V is TRBV6-2 or TRBV6-3, with 7 bases fitting TRBD1. V dropped 5 bases and J dropped 6; count of bases not matched to a gene: 7. The CDR3 contains 14 residues. Germline CDR1 is MNHEY and CDR2 is SVGEGT. The CDR3 is CASSQRQGTQPQHF. The CDR3 region has the DNA TGTGCCAGCAGTCAAAGACAGGGCACTCAGCCCCAGCATTTT.

The table lists this clonotype with a few counts. The chain links TRBV25-1 to TRBJ1-1; TRBD1 aligns across 8 bases. There are 15 residues in the CDR3. Trimming removed 6 bases from V and 9 bases from J; junction bases left unmatched: 15. Germline V gives CDR1 MGHDK, CDR2 SYGVNS. The CDR3 DNA reads TGTGCCAGCAGCGGAAGGGAATTCGACAGGGGCAAAGCTTTCTTT. Its translation is CASSGREFDRGKAFF.

This clonotype was recorded only once. This chain connects TRBV2 to TRBJ2-5, with D tentatively TRBD2 (5 bases). Germline CDR1 reads SNHLY; CDR2 reads FYNNEI. V was cut by 9 bases and J by 1 base, with 18 bases left in between. This CDR3 has 15 amino acids. The CDR3 loop is CASARAGNPQETQYF. The CDR3 nucleotides read TGTGCCAGTGCTCGCGCCGGGAACCCCCAAGAGACCCAGTACTTC.

Worth noting for this clonotype: This may arise from a read error, as a much more abundant clone is one base away. This chain connects TRBV29-1 to TRBJ2-7; the match to TRBD2 covers 11 bases. Germline CDR1 SQVTM, CDR2 ANQGSEA. J was trimmed by 3 bases and V by 7 bases; bases with no gene match: 17. CDR3 length: 17 residues. CDR3 sequence reads: CSAGLAGSSNPLYEQYF. CDR3 nucleotide sequence: TGCAGCGCCGGACTAGCGGGCTCCTCTAATCCACTCTACGAGCAGTACTTC.

The CDR3: CASSQRTGFESPLHF. The CDR3 DNA reads as TGCGCCAGCAGCCAACGGACGGGGTTTGAATCACCCCTCCACTTT. The chain has TRBV4-3 and TRBJ1-6; D unclear. The CDR3 runs to 15 residues. The V end was cut by 2 bases, the J end by 10 bases, with 15 bases between. Germline V gene lookup returns CDR1 LGHNA and CDR2 YSLEER.

Details on this clonotype: This may be a read error, as it is one base from a much larger clone. V usage is TRBV20-1 and J usage is TRBJ2-7, with D unclear. The germline V and J ends were trimmed by 5 bases and 3 bases, with 14 bases remaining between them. Germline V gene data show CDR1 as DFQATT and CDR2 as SNEGSKA (reference sequence). This CDR3 comprises 13 residues. DNA for the CDR3: TGCAGTGCTGGAGTGGCAGCGAACTACGAGCAGTACTTC. The encoded protein is CSAGVAANYEQYF.

Worth noting for this clonotype: This may come from a read error, since a much larger clone is one base off. The V gene is TRBV7-2, the J gene TRBJ2-7; 10 nucleotides match TRBD1. Per the germline V gene, CDR1 is SGHTA and CDR2 is FQGNSA. The CDR3 has 15 amino acids. The CDR3 spells CASSHGQGGFYEQHF. CDR3 coding DNA: TGTGCCAGCAGCCATGGACAGGGGGGATTCTACGAGCAGCACTTC.

CDR3 sequence: CASSETRQGPYTEAFF. CDR3 nucleotide sequence: TGCGCCAGCAGTGAGACAAGACAGGGGCCGTACACTGAAGCTTTCTTT. The rearrangement links TRBV10-2 to TRBJ1-1, with 8 bases identical to TRBD1. CDR3 length equals 16 residues. The V segment lost 2 bases and the J segment 3 bases; nucleotides outside the gene matches: 8. CDR1 WSHSY and CDR2 SAAADI come from the germline V gene.

This clonotype was seen repeatedly, ten times or more. The V and J genes are TRBV15 and TRBJ1-1, with TRBD1 as a possible D gene (5 bases). The V end lost 3 bases, the J end lost 12 bases, and 20 bases lay between the germline ends. The germline V gene has CDR1 LNHNV and CDR2 YYDKDF (reference sequence). The CDR3 is made up of 14 amino acids. CDR3 in amino acids: CATSSGDLRAGTFF. In DNA form, the CDR3 reads TGTGCCACCAGCAGTGGGGACCTTCGGGCGGGCACTTTCTTT.

The CDR3 DNA reads as TGTGCCTGGAGTGAGGCAGGGTGGAACACTGAAGCTTTCTTT. The encoded protein is CAWSEAGWNTEAFF. The genes are TRBV30 and TRBJ1-1; TRBD1 might be the D (5 bases). The V gene lost 1 base and the J gene lost 1 base, with 10 bases spanning the gap. The CDR3 is made up of 14 amino acids. The V gene's germline CDR1 is GTSNPN and CDR2 SVGIG (reference sequence).

This clonotype has a handful of counts. Mismatch with germline at one junction end may stem from a read error. V usage is TRBV10-3 and J usage is TRBJ1-2; a possible D gene is TRBD1 (5 bases). Germline V gene sequence: CDR1 ENHRY, CDR2 SYGVKD. The CDR3 length is 16 residues. Here the CDR3 DNA reads TGTGCCAGCAGTGAAAGTCGGAGGGGCTGGAACTATGGCTACACCTTC. Encoded protein: CASSESRRGWNYGYTF.

The chain uses TRBV7-8 and TRBJ1-1, with D perhaps TRBD1 (6 bases). The CDR3 is 15 amino acids. V lost 4 bases and J lost 6, with 18 bases in between. Germline CDR1 SGHVS, CDR2 FQNEAQ. CDR3 sequence: CASSSWGLRYAEAFF. CDR3 in DNA: TGTGCCAGCAGCTCCTGGGGGCTCCGCTACGCTGAAGCTTTCTTT.

The V and J genes are TRBV11-2 and TRBJ1-6; 8 bases are shared with TRBD1. There are 17 residues in the CDR3. V was clipped by 5 bases and J by 5 bases; unmatched bases: 11. Germline CDR1 reads SGHAT; CDR2 reads FQNNGV. The CDR3 is CASSPPGGQEDNSPLHF. CDR3 DNA: TGTGCCAGCAGCCCCCCCGGGGGACAGGAAGATAATTCACCCCTCCACTTT.

The chain employs TRBV2 and TRBJ1-5, with D perhaps matching TRBD1 (5 bases). The CDR3 has 14 amino acids. The V gene lost 5 bases and the J gene lost 6 bases, with 14 bases spanning the gap. Per the germline V gene, CDR1 is SNHLY and CDR2 is FYNNEI. CDR3 amino acids: CASSLWAGLQPQHF. In nucleotides, the CDR3 is TGTGCCAGCAGTTTATGGGCAGGGCTTCAGCCCCAGCATTTT.

This clonotype turned up a few times. This sequence joins TRBV12-3 or TRBV12-4 and TRBJ1-1; 7 nucleotides align to TRBD1. With 5 bases clipped from V and 3 bases from J, the junction kept 9 bases outside the gene matches. The CDR3 has 15 residues. The CDR3 DNA sequence: TGTGCCAGCAGTCGCCCGACAGGGATGGACACTGAAGCTTTCTTT. This encodes CASSRPTGMDTEAFF.

This clonotype was picked up many times. The chain employs TRBV12-3 or TRBV12-4 and TRBJ2-7, with D possibly TRBD1 on 5 matching bases. Trimming removed 3 bases from V and 6 bases from J, with 12 bases in between. The CDR3 consists of 13 residues. The CDR3 DNA is TGTGCCAGCAGTTTTGGTGGGGCGACCGAGCAGTACTTC. This codes for CASSFGGATEQYF.